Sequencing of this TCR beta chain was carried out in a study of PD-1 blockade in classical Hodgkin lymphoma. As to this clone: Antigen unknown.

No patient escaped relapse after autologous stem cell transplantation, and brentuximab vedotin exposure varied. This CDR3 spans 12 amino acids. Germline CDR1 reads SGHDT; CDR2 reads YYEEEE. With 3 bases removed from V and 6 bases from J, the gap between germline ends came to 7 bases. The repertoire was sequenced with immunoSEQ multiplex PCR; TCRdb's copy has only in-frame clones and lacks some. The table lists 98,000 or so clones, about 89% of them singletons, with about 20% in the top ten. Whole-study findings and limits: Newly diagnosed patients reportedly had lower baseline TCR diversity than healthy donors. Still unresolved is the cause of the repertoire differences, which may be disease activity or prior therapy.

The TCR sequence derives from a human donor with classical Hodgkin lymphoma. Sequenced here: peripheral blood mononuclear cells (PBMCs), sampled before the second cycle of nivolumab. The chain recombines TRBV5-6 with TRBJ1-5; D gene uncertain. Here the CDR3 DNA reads TGTGCCAGCAGCTCCAGAGGTCAGCCCCAGCATTTT. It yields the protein CASSSRGQPQHF.